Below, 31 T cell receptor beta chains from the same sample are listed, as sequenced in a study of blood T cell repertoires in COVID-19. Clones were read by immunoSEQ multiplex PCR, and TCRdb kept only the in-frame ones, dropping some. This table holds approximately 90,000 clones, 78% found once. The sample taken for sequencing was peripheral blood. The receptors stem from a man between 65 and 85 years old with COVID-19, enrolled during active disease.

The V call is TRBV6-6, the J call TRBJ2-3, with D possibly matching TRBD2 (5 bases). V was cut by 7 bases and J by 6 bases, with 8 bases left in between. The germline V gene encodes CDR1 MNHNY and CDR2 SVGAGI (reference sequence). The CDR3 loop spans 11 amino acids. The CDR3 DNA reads TGTGCCAGCAATTCGGGGGATACGCAGTATTTT. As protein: CASNSGDTQYF.

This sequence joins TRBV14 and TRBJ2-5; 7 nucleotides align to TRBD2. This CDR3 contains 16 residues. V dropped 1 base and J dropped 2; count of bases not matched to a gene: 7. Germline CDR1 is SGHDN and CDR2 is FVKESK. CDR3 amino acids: CASSQAGRGQQETQYF. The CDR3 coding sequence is TGTGCCAGCAGCCAAGCTGGGAGGGGTCAGCAAGAGACCCAGTACTTC.

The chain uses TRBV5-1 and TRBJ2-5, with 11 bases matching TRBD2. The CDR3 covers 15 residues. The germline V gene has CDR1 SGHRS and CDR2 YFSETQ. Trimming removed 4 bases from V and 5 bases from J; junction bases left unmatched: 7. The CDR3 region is CASSPPTSGVETQYF. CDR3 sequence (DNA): TGCGCCAGCAGCCCGCCGACTAGCGGGGTTGAGACCCAGTACTTC.

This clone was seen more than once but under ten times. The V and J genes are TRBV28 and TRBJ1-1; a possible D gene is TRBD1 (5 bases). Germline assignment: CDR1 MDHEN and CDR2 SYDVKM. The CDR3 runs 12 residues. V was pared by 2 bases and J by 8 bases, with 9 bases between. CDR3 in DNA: TGTGCCAGCAGTTTAAGGTCAGGGGAAGCTTTCTTT. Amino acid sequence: CASSLRSGEAFF. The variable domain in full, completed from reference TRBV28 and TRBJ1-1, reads DVKVTQSSRYLVKRTGEKVFLECVQDMDHENMFWYRQDPGLGLRLIYFSYDVKMKEKGDIPEGYSVSREKKERFSLILESASTNQTSMYLCASSLRSGEAFFGQGTRLTVV.

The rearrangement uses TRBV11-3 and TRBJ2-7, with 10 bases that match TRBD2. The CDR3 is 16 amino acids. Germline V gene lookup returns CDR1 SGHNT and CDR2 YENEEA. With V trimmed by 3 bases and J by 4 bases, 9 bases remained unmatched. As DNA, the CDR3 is TGTGCCAGCAGCTTTACTAGCGGGGTGAGTCGGTACGAGCAGTACTTC. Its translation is CASSFTSGVSRYEQYF.

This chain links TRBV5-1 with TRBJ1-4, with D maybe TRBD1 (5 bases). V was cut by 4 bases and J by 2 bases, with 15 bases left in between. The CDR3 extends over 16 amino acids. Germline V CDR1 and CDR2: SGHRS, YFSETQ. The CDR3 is CASSLAGPGTNEKLFF. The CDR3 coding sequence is TGCGCCAGCAGCCTTGCGGGACCCGGGACTAATGAAAAACTGTTTTTT.

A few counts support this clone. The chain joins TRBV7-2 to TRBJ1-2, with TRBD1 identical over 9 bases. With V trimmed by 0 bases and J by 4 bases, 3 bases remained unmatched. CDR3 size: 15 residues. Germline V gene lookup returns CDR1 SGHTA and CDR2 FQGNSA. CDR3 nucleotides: TGTGCCAGCAGCTTAGCGGGACAGGGATCCTATGGCTACACCTTC. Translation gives CASSLAGQGSYGYTF. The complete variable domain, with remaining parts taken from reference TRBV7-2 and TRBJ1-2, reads GAGVSQSPSNKVTEKGKDVELRCDPISGHTALYWYRQSLGQGLEFLIYFQGNSAPDKSGLPSDRFSAERTGGSVSTLTIQRTQQEDSAVYLCASSLAGQGSYGYTFGSGTRLTVV.

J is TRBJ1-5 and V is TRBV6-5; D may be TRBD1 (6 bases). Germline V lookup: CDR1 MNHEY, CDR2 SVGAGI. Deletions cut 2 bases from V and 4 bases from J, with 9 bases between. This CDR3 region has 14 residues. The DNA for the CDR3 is TGTGCCAGCAGTTACCACAGGGTAAATCAGCCCCAGCATTTT. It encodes CASSYHRVNQPQHF.

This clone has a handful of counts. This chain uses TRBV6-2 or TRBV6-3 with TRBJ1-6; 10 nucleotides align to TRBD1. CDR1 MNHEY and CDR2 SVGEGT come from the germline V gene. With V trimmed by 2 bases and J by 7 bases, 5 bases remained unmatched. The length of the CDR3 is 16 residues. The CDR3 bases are TGTGCCAGCAGTTACGGTTCGGACAGGGGGAATTCACCCCTCCACTTT. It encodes CASSYGSDRGNSPLHF.

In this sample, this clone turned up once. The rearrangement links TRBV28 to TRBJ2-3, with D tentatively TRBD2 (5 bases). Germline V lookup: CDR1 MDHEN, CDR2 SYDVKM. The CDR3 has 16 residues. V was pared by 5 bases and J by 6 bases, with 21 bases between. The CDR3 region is CASSPSRGKPGDTQYF. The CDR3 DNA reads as TGTGCCAGCAGTCCTAGTAGAGGGAAGCCCGGGGATACGCAGTATTTT.

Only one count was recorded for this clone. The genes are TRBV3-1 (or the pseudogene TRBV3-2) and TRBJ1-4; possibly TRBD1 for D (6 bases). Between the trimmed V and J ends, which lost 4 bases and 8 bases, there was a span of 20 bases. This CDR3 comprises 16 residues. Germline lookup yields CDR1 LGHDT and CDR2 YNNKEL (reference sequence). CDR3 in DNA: TGTGCCAGCAGCCGGCAGGGGCCCATCACGGGGGAAAAACTGTTTTTT. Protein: CASSRQGPITGEKLFF.

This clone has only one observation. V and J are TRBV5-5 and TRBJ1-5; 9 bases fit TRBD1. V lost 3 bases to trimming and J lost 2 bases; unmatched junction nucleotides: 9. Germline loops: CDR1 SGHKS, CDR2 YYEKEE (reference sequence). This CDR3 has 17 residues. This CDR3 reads CASSSTDRGKGNQPQHF. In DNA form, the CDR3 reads TGTGCCAGCAGCTCGACGGACAGGGGTAAAGGCAATCAGCCCCAGCATTTT.

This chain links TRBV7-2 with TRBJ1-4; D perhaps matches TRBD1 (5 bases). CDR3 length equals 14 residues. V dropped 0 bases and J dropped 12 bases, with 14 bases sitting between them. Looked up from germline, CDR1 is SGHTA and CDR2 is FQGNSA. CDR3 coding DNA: TGTGCCAGCAGCTTAGCGTTGGGGGGGTACCAACTGTTTTTT. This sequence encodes CASSLALGGYQLFF.

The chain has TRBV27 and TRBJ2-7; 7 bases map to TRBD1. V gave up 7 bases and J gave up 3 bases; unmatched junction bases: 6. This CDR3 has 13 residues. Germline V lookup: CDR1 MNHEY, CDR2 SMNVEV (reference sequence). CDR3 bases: TGTGCCAGCACTCCGGGACAGAGCTACGAGCAGTACTTC. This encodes CASTPGQSYEQYF.

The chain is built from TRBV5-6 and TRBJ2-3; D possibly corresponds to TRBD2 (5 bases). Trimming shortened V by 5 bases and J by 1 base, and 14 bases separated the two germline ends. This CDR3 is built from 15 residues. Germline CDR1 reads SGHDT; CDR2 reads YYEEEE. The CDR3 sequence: CASSRPGFGTDTQYF. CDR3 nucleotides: TGTGCCAGCAGTCGGCCGGGATTCGGCACAGATACGCAGTATTTT.

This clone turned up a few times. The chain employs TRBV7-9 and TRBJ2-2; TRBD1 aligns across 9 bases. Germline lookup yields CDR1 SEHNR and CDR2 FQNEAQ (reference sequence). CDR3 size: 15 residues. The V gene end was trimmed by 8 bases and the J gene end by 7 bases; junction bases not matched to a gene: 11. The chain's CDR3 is CASQSTGGWFGELFF. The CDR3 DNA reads TGTGCCAGCCAGTCCACAGGGGGCTGGTTCGGGGAGCTGTTTTTT.

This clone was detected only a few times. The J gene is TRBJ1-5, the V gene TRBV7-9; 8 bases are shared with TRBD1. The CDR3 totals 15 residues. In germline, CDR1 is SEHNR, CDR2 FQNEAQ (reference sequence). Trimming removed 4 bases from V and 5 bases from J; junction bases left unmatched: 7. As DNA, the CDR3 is TGTGCCAGCAGCTCAGGACAGGGTCGTCATCAGCCCCAGCATTTT. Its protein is CASSSGQGRHQPQHF.

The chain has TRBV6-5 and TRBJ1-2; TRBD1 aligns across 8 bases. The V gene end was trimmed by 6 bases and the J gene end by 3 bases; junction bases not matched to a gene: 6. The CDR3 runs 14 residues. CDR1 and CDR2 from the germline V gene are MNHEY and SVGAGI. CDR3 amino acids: CASRTDRVHYGYTF. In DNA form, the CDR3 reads TGTGCCAGCAGAACGGACAGGGTTCACTATGGCTACACCTTC.

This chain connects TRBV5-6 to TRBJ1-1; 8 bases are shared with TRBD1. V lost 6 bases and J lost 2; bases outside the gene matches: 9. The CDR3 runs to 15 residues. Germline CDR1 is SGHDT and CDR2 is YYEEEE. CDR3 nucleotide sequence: TGTGCCAGCACCCTCGGGGCAGGGGGCAACACTGAAGCTTTCTTT. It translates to CASTLGAGGNTEAFF.

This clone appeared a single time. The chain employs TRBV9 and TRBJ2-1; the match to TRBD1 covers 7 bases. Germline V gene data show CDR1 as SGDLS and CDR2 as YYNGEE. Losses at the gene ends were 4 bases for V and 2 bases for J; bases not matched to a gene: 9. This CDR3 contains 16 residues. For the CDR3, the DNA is TGTGCCAGCAGCCAGGGGGAAACCCCCACCTACAATGAGCAGTTCTTC. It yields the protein CASSQGETPTYNEQFF. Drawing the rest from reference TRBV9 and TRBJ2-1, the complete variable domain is DSGVTQTPKHLITATGQRVTLRCSPRSGDLSVYWYQQSLDQGLQFLIQYYNGEERAKGNILERFSAQQFPDLHSELNLSSLELGDSALYFCASSQGETPTYNEQFFGPGTRLTVL.

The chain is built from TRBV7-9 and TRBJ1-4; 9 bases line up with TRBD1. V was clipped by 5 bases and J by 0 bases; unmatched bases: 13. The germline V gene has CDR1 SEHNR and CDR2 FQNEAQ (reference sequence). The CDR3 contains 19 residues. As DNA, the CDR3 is TGTGCCAGCAGCCCGAGCCGCTGGACAGGGGAAACAACTAATGAAAAACTGTTTTTT. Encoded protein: CASSPSRWTGETTNEKLFF.

CDR3 in DNA: TGTGCCAGCAGCTCTGGGGGGGGACTAAGGTCCTACAATGAGCAGTTCTTC. Amino acid sequence: CASSSGGGLRSYNEQFF. The V and J genes are TRBV7-2 and TRBJ2-1; TRBD2 aligns across 7 bases. The V segment lost 4 bases and the J segment 1 base; nucleotides outside the gene matches: 10. The CDR3 contains 17 residues. Germline V CDR1 and CDR2: SGHTA, FQGNSA. The whole variable domain, remainder taken from reference TRBV7-2 and TRBJ2-1, is GAGVSQSPSNKVTEKGKDVELRCDPISGHTALYWYRQSLGQGLEFLIYFQGNSAPDKSGLPSDRFSAERTGGSVSTLTIQRTQQEDSAVYLCASSSGGGLRSYNEQFFGPGTRLTVL.

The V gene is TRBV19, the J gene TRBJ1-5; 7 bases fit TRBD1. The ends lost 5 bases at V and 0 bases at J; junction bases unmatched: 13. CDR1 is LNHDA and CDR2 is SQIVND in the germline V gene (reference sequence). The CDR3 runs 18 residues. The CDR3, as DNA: TGTGCCAGTAGTCAGGGGACAGCGAGTGTCTATAGCAATCAGCCCCAGCATTTT. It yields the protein CASSQGTASVYSNQPQHF.

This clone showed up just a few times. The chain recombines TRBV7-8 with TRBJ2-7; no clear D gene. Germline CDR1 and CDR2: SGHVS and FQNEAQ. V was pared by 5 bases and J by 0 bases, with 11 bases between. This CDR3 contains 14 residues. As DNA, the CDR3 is TGTGCCAGCAGCCCCTTGGCAAGCTCCTACGAGCAGTACTTC. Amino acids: CASSPLASSYEQYF.

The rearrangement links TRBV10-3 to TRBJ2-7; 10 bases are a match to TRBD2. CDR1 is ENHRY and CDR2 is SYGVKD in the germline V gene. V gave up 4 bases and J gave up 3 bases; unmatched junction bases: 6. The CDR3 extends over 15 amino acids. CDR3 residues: CAISGEREGFYEQYF. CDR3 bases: TGTGCCATCAGTGGGGAGCGGGAGGGTTTCTACGAGCAGTACTTC.

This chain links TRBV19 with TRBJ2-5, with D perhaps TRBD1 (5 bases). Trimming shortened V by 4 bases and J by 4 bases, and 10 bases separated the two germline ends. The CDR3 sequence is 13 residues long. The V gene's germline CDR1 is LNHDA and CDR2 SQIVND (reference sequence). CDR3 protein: CASSRSGRETQYF. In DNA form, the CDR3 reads TGTGCCAGTAGTAGGTCAGGGCGAGAGACCCAGTACTTC.

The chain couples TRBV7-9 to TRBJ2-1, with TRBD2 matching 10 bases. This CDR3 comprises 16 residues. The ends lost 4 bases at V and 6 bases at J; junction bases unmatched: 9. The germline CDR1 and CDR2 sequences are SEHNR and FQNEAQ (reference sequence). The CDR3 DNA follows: TGTGCCAGCAGCTCAAAGGGGCTAGCGGGAGCCAATGAGCAGTTCTTC. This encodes CASSSKGLAGANEQFF.

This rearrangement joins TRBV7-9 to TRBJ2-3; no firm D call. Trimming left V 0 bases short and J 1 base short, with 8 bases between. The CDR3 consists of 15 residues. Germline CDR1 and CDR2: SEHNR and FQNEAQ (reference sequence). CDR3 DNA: TGTGCCAGCAGCTTAGCGGCAGGCCGCACAGATACGCAGTATTTT. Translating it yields CASSLAAGRTDTQYF.

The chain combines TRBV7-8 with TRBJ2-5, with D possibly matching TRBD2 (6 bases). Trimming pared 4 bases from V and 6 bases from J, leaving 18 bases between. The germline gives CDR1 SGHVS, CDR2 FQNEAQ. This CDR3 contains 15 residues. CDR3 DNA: TGTGCCAGCAGCTCCCGTGTTAGTGGCGGGAAGACCCAGTACTTC. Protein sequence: CASSSRVSGGKTQYF.

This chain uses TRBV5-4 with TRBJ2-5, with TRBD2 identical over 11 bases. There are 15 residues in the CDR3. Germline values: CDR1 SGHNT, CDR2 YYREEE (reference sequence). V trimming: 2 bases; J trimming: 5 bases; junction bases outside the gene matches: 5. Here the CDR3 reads CASSLIAGGRETQYF. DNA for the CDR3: TGTGCCAGCAGCTTAATAGCGGGAGGGAGGGAGACCCAGTACTTC.

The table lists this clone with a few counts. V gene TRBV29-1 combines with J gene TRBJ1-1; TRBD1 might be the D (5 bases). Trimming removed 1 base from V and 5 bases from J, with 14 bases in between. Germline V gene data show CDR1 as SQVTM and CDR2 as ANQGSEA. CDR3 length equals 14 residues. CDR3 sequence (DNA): TGCAGCGTTGAAGGCCGGACCCGGGGGACTGAAGCTTTCTTT. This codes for CSVEGRTRGTEAFF.